This T cell receptor beta chain comes out of a study of identical twins. Broader study findings: Without tracking the same donors, conclusions rested on cross-sectional statistical analysis.

This clonotype came up a few times. Its antigen is still unknown. Addition of a universal primer site occurred through template switching, and cDNA carried unique molecular identifiers. TCRdb re-derived calls from the 5' RACE reads in MiXCR, one entry per CDR3 protein. This sample has hundreds of thousands of distinct CDR3 sequences, with 15% to 20% found just once. The sample also formed part of further work on T cells expressing NK-cell markers. That paper adds: Dominant NKG2C+ clonotypes in 6 or 7 donors made up roughly 1.0-7.0% of CD8+ T cells. A few donors' CD3+CD56-NKG2C+ cells were dominated by the same clonotypes.

This TCR came from a woman under 30 in good health. Sequencing input: PBMCs.

In DNA form, the CDR3 reads TGCGCCAGCAGCCAAGTTTGGGGCGCCTACGAGCAGTACTTC. Amino acid sequence: CASSQVWGAYEQYF. The chain uses TRBV4-3 and TRBJ2-7; tentative D call: TRBD1 (5 bases). V was shortened by 1 base and J by 2 bases, with 9 bases between the two germline ends. CDR1 and CDR2 from the germline V gene are LGHNA and YSLEER. The CDR3 runs to 14 residues.